This T cell receptor (beta chain) was obtained from a study of blood T cells in healthy people across ages. PCR was performed a second time for about 7 to 12 cycles using a sample-barcoded 5' primer and a J-beta primer mix. Carrying 12 random nucleotides, a template-switch adaptor labeled each individual cDNA molecule. TCRdb fed the 5' RACE reads into MiXCR, producing one record per CDR3 protein. The sample includes some 1,800,000 distinct CDR3 sequences, about 39% of them seen just once. To note about this clonotype: Its antigen is still unknown.

Samples each had at least 5 micrograms of total RNA extracted. Study-level findings and limits: Higher diversity and more naive CD4+ cells were features of long-lived donors, compared to aged donors.

Source material: blood. The clonotype originates from a human donor in good health.

The CDR3 region has the DNA TGTGCCAGCAGTCCGGTCCCTGGCCCTGGGGCCAACGTCCTGACTTTC. This codes for CASSPVPGPGANVLTF. The genes are TRBV6-2 or TRBV6-3 and TRBJ2-6, with no clear D. The CDR3 consists of 16 residues. V was trimmed by 5 bases and J by 2 bases, leaving 13 bases between them. The germline CDR1 and CDR2 sequences are MNHEY and SVGEGT.